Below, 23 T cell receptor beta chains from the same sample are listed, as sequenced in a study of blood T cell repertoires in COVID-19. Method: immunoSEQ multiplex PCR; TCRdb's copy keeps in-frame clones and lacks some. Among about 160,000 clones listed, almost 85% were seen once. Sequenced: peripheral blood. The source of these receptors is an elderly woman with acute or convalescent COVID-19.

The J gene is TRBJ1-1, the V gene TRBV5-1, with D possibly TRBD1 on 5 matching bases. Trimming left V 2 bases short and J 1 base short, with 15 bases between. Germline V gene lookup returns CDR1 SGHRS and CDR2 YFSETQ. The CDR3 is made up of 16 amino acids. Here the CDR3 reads CASSLGAGGSNTEAFF. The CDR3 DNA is TGCGCCAGCAGCTTAGGTGCCGGGGGATCGAACACTGAAGCTTTCTTT.

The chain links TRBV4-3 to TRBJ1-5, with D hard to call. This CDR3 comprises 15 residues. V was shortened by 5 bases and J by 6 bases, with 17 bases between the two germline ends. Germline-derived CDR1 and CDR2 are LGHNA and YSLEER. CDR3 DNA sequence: TGCGCCAGCAGCAGGGAGTACTTTCCTGGTCAGCCCCAGCATTTT. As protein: CASSREYFPGQPQHF.

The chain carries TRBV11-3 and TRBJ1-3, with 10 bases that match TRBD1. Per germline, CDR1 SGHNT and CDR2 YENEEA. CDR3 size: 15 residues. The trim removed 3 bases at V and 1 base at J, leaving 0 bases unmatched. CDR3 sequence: CASSLGQGSGNTIYF. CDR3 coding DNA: TGTGCCAGCAGCTTGGGACAGGGGTCTGGAAACACCATATATTTT.

The CDR3 bases are TGTGCCAGCAGTCAGGACACTAGCAATCAGCCCCAGCATTTT. Translation gives CASSQDTSNQPQHF. This chain uses TRBV27 with TRBJ1-5; possibly TRBD1 for D (5 bases). The germline V gene encodes CDR1 MNHEY and CDR2 SMNVEV (reference sequence). Deletions cut 5 bases from V and 0 bases from J, with 8 bases between. The CDR3 covers 14 residues.

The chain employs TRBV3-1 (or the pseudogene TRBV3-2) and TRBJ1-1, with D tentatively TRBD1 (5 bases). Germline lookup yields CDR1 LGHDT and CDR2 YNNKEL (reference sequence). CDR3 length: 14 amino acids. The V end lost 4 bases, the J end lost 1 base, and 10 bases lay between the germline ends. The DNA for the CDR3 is TGTGCCAGCAGCCCAGCCAGGGCGAACACTGAAGCTTTCTTT. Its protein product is CASSPARANTEAFF.

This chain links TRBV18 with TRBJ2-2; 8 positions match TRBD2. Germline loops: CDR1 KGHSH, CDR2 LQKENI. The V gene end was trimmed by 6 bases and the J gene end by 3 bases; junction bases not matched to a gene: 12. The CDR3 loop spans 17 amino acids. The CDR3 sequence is CASSPFEAGEYTGELFF. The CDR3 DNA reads TGTGCCAGCTCCCCTTTTGAAGCGGGAGAGTACACCGGGGAGCTGTTTTTT.

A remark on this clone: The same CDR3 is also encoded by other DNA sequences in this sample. The DNA for the CDR3 is TGTGCCAGCTCACCAAGGACTAGCACAGATACGCAGTATTTT. This translates into CASSPRTSTDTQYF. The V gene is TRBV18, the J gene TRBJ2-3; D may be TRBD2 (5 bases). This CDR3 is built from 14 residues. Trimming pared 2 bases from V and 0 bases from J, leaving 6 bases between. Germline loops: CDR1 KGHSH, CDR2 LQKENI.

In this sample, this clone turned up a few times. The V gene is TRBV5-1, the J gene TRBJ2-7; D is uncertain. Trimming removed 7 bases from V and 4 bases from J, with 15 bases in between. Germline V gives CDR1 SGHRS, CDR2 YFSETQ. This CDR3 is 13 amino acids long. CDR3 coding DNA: TGCGCCAGCTCCGAGACATTGACGTACGAGCAGTACTTC. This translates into CASSETLTYEQYF.

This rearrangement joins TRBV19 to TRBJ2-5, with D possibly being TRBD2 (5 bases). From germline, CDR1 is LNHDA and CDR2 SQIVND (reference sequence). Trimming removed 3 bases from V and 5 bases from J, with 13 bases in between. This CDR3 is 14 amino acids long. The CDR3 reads CASSMRTGRETQYF. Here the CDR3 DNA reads TGTGCCAGTAGTATGAGGACTGGCCGGGAGACCCAGTACTTC.

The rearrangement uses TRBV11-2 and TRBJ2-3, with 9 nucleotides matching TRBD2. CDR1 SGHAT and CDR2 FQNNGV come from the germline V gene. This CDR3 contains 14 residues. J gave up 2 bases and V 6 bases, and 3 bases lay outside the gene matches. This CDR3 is CASRRLAVTDTQYF. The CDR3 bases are TGTGCCAGCAGGAGACTAGCGGTCACAGATACGCAGTATTTT.

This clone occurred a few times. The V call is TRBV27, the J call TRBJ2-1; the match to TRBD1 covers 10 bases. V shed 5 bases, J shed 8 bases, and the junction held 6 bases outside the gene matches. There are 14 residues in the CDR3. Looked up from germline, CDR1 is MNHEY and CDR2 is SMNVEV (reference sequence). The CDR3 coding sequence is TGTGCCAGCAGTATAAGACAGGGGGCAGATGAGCAGTTCTTC. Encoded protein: CASSIRQGADEQFF.

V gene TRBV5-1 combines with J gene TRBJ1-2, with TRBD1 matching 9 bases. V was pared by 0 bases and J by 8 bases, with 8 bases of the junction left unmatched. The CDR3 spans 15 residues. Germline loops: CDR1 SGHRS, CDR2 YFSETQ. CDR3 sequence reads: CASSLDRGPIPGYTF. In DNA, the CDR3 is TGCGCCAGCAGCTTGGACAGGGGGCCGATTCCCGGCTACACCTTC. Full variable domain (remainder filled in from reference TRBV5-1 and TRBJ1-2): KAGVTQTPRYLIKTRGQQVTLSCSPISGHRSVSWYQQTPGQGLQFLFEYFSETQRNKGNFPGRFSGRQFSNSRSEMNVSTLELGDSALYLCASSLDRGPIPGYTFGSGTRLTVV.

CDR3 residues: CASSQVRTGELFF. Written as DNA, the CDR3 is TGTGCCAGCAGCCAAGTCCGGACCGGGGAGCTGTTTTTT. The V gene is TRBV3-1 (or the pseudogene TRBV3-2), the J gene TRBJ2-2; D is unresolved. This CDR3 has 13 residues. The germline CDR1 and CDR2 sequences are LGHDT and YNNKEL (reference sequence). V lost 1 base and J lost 5, with 5 bases in between.

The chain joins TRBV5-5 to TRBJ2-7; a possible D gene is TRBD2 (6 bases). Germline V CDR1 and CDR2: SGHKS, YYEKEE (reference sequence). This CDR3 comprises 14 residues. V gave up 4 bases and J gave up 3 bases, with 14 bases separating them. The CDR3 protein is CASSAGGGNYEQYF. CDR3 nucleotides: TGTGCCAGCAGCGCCGGGGGAGGAAACTACGAGCAGTACTTC.

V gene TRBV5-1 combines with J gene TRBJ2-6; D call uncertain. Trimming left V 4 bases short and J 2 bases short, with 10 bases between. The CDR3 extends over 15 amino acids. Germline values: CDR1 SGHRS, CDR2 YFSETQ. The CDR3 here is CASSQATTGANVLTF. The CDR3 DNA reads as TGCGCCAGCAGCCAAGCAACTACTGGGGCCAACGTCCTGACTTTC.

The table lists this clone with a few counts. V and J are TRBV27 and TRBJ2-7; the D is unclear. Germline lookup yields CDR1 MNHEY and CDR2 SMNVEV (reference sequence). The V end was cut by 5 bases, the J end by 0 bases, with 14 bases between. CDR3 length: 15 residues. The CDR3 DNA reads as TGTGCCAGCAGTCCTCGACACACCAGCTCCTACGAGCAGTACTTC. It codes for CASSPRHTSSYEQYF.

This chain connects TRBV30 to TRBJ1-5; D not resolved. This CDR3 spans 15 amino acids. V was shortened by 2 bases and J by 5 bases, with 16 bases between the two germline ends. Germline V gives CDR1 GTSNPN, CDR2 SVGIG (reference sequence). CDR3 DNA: TGTGCCTGGAGTTACCCCCTCGCGGGATATCAGCCCCAGCATTTT. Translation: CAWSYPLAGYQPQHF.

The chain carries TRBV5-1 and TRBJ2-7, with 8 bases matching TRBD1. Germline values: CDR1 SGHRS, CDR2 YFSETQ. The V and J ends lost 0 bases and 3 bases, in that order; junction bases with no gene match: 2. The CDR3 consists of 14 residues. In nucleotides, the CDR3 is TGCGCCAGCAGCTTGGTGACAGGGGTCTACGAGCAGTACTTC. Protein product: CASSLVTGVYEQYF. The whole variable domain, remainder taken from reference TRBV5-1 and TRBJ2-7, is KAGVTQTPRYLIKTRGQQVTLSCSPISGHRSVSWYQQTPGQGLQFLFEYFSETQRNKGNFPGRFSGRQFSNSRSEMNVSTLELGDSALYLCASSLVTGVYEQYFGPGTRLTVT.

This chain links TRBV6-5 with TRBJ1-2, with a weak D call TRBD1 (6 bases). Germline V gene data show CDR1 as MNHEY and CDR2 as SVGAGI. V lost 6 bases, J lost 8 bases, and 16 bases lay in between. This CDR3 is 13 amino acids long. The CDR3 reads CASSVDRIYGYTF. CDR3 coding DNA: TGTGCCAGCAGCGTTGACAGGATTTACGGCTACACCTTC.

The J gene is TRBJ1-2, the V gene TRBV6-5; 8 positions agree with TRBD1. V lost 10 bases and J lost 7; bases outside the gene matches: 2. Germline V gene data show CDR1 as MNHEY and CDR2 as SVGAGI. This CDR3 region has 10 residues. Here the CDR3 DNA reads TGTGCCACCGGACAGGGTGGCTACACCTTC. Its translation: CATGQGGYTF.

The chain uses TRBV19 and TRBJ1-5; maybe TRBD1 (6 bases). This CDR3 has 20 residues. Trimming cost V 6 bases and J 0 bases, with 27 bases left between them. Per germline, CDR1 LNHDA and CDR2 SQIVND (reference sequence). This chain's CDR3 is CASSHNSYRVGTYSNQPQHF. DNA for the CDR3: TGTGCCAGTAGCCATAACTCTTACAGGGTGGGCACGTATAGCAATCAGCCCCAGCATTTT.

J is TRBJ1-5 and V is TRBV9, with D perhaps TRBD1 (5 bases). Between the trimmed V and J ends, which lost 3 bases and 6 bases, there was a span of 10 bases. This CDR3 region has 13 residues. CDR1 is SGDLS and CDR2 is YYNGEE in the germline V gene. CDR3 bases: TGTGCCAGCAGCGCGACAGCCACTCAGCCCCAGCATTTT. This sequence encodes CASSATATQPQHF. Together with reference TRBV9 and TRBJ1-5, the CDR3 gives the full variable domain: DSGVTQTPKHLITATGQRVTLRCSPRSGDLSVYWYQQSLDQGLQFLIQYYNGEERAKGNILERFSAQQFPDLHSELNLSSLELGDSALYFCASSATATQPQHFGDGTRLSIL.

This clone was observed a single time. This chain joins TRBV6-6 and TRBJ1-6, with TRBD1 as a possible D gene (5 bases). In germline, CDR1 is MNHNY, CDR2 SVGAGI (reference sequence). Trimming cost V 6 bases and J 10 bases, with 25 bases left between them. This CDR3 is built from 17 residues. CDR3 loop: CASSREGGATRGSPLHF. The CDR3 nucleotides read TGTGCCAGCAGCCGAGAGGGCGGGGCGACTAGGGGATCACCCCTCCACTTT.